These 30 T cell receptor beta chains were all obtained from the same sample, sequenced in a study of blood T cell repertoires in COVID-19. Sequencing was performed with immunoSEQ multiplex PCR; in TCRdb, only in-frame clones are kept and a portion is missing. The table records about half a million clones, about 88% of them present only once. The sequencing input was peripheral blood. The origin of the receptors is a man younger than 35 with COVID-19, enrolled during active disease.

This clone showed up just a few times. The chain is built from TRBV7-2 and TRBJ2-3, with a tentative D call TRBD2 (6 bases). V gave up 1 base and J gave up 1 base, with 12 bases separating them. The CDR3 totals 16 residues. The germline V gene has CDR1 SGHTA and CDR2 FQGNSA. CDR3 coding DNA: TGTGCCAGCAGCTTAGTTGCTAGCGCCCGCACAGATACGCAGTATTTT. Translation: CASSLVASARTDTQYF. Drawing the rest from reference TRBV7-2 and TRBJ2-3, the complete variable domain is GAGVSQSPSNKVTEKGKDVELRCDPISGHTALYWYRQSLGQGLEFLIYFQGNSAPDKSGLPSDRFSAERTGGSVSTLTIQRTQQEDSAVYLCASSLVASARTDTQYFGPGTRLTVL.

A word on this clone: The same CDR3 also results from other DNA sequences found in this sample. This chain joins TRBV3-1 (or the pseudogene TRBV3-2) and TRBJ2-5; D not resolved. This CDR3 spans 12 amino acids. Germline-derived CDR1 and CDR2 are LGHDT and YNNKEL (reference sequence). V lost 4 bases and J lost 0, with 3 bases in between. The CDR3 is CASSPYQETQYF. CDR3 nucleotides: TGTGCCAGCAGCCCGTACCAAGAGACCCAGTACTTC.

This chain connects TRBV5-6 to TRBJ1-3; TRBD1 might be the D (6 bases). This CDR3 has 12 amino acids. V dropped 3 bases and J dropped 9 bases, with 10 bases sitting between them. Per the germline V gene, CDR1 is SGHDT and CDR2 is YYEEEE. CDR3 DNA sequence: TGTGCCAGCAGCTACGGACAGAGCACCATATATTTT. Its protein product is CASSYGQSTIYF. The full variable domain, in which reference TRBV5-6 and TRBJ1-3 provide the parts outside the CDR3, is DAGVTQSPTHLIKTRGQQVTLRCSPKSGHDTVSWYQQALGQGPQFIFQYYEEEERQRGNFPDRFSGHQFPNYSSELNVNALLLGDSALYLCASSYGQSTIYFGEGSWLTVV.

CDR3 residues: CASSLWEGSTEAFF. In DNA, the CDR3 is TGTGCCAGCAGTTTGTGGGAGGGGAGCACTGAAGCTTTCTTT. V gene TRBV27 combines with J gene TRBJ1-1, with a possible D match to TRBD1 (5 bases). Germline CDR1 reads MNHEY; CDR2 reads SMNVEV (reference sequence). The CDR3 runs 14 residues. V shed 3 bases and J shed 4 bases, with 12 bases lying between them.

The chain joins TRBV18 to TRBJ2-2, with a tentative D call TRBD2 (5 bases). Germline V CDR1 and CDR2: KGHSH, LQKENI. The CDR3 is 12 amino acids. V dropped 4 bases and J dropped 6 bases, with 6 bases sitting between them. Written as DNA, the CDR3 is TGTGCCAGCTCACGGGGAGCCGGGGAGCTGTTTTTT. It specifies CASSRGAGELFF.

The chain has TRBV5-1 and TRBJ1-1, with unresolved D. The V gene's germline CDR1 is SGHRS and CDR2 YFSETQ. Trimming took off 0 bases at V and 0 bases at J, with 15 bases between the two ends. The CDR3 has 17 amino acids. The CDR3 DNA follows: TGCGCCAGCAGCTTGGGGTACCGAGGTCACATGAACACTGAAGCTTTCTTT. Translation gives CASSLGYRGHMNTEAFF.

In this sample, this clone turned up once. The V and J genes are TRBV4-2 and TRBJ2-5, with D maybe TRBD2 (7 bases). The CDR3 has 15 residues. V shed 0 bases and J shed 5 bases, with 13 bases lying between them. From germline, CDR1 is LGHNA and CDR2 YNFKEQ. The CDR3: CASSQDRGAGETQYF. CDR3 DNA: TGTGCCAGCAGCCAAGATCGGGGGGCTGGGGAGACCCAGTACTTC.

This sequence joins TRBV25-1 and TRBJ2-7; 12 nucleotides align to TRBD2. Per germline, CDR1 MGHDK and CDR2 SYGVNS. The CDR3 has 16 residues. V lost 2 bases, J lost 3 bases, and 5 bases stayed unmatched. The CDR3 is CASSESRTSGNYEQYF. CDR3 DNA sequence: TGTGCCAGCAGTGAAAGCAGGACTAGCGGGAACTACGAGCAGTACTTC.

J is TRBJ2-2 and V is TRBV5-1; 7 bases are shared with TRBD2. V trimming: 10 bases; J trimming: 1 base; junction bases outside the gene matches: 7. CDR3 length equals 14 residues. The germline V gene encodes CDR1 SGHRS and CDR2 YFSETQ. The DNA of the CDR3 is TGCGCCTCGAGGGGCGGGAGGAACACCGGGGAGCTGTTTTTT. Its translation is CASRGGRNTGELFF. The variable domain in full, completed from reference TRBV5-1 and TRBJ2-2, reads KAGVTQTPRYLIKTRGQQVTLSCSPISGHRSVSWYQQTPGQGLQFLFEYFSETQRNKGNFPGRFSGRQFSNSRSEMNVSTLELGDSALYLCASRGGRNTGELFFGEGSRLTVL.

V is TRBV5-1 and J is TRBJ1-4, with D perhaps matching TRBD1 (5 bases). CDR3 length equals 14 residues. Germline CDR1 and CDR2: SGHRS and YFSETQ. The ends were cut back, 0 bases at V and 10 bases at J, with 13 bases in the middle. CDR3 sequence: CASSLGQPAGKLFF. The CDR3 DNA sequence: TGCGCCAGCAGCTTGGGACAGCCTGCTGGAAAACTGTTTTTT.

V gene TRBV3-1 (or the pseudogene TRBV3-2) combines with J gene TRBJ1-5; D remains ambiguous. This CDR3 contains 13 residues. V gave up 0 bases and J gave up 7 bases, with 7 bases separating them. CDR1 LGHDT and CDR2 YNNKEL come from the germline V gene (reference sequence). The CDR3 sequence is CASSQEGVQPQHF. CDR3 sequence (DNA): TGTGCCAGCAGCCAAGAGGGAGTCCAGCCCCAGCATTTT.

The chain links TRBV27 to TRBJ2-5; a weak D match, TRBD1 (6 bases). The CDR3 extends over 15 amino acids. V lost 6 bases and J lost 0, with 14 bases in between. Looked up from germline, CDR1 is MNHEY and CDR2 is SMNVEV (reference sequence). The CDR3 coding sequence is TGTGCCAGCAGCCTACAGGGAACCAACCAAGAGACCCAGTACTTC. Amino acid sequence: CASSLQGTNQETQYF.

The chain combines TRBV7-9 with TRBJ1-2; 10 nucleotides align to TRBD1. CDR3 length: 14 amino acids. CDR1 and CDR2 (germline): SEHNR, FQNEAQ (reference sequence). The trim removed 5 bases at V and 2 bases at J, leaving 2 bases unmatched. The CDR3 DNA follows: TGTGCCAGCAGCCTGGGACAGGGGAACTATGGCTACACCTTC. As protein: CASSLGQGNYGYTF.

The genes are TRBV30 and TRBJ2-6, with 7 bases matching TRBD1. Trimming at V came to 6 bases and at J to 0 bases, leaving 2 bases not matched to a gene. Germline V lookup: CDR1 GTSNPN, CDR2 SVGIG (reference sequence). The CDR3 consists of 14 residues. CDR3 coding DNA: TGTGCCTGCAACAGGGGCTCTGGGGCCAACGTCCTGACTTTC. It translates to CACNRGSGANVLTF. The full variable domain, rest sourced from reference TRBV30 and TRBJ2-6, is SQTIHQWPATLVQPVGSPLSLECTVEGTSNPNLYWYRQAAGRGLQLLFYSVGIGQISSEVPQNLSASRPQDRQFILSSKKLLLSDSGFYLCACNRGSGANVLTFGAGSRLTVL.

The rearrangement uses TRBV19 and TRBJ1-5; 7 bases match TRBD1. CDR3 length: 13 residues. V was pared by 10 bases and J by 2 bases, with 5 bases of the junction left unmatched. Germline V gene lookup returns CDR1 LNHDA and CDR2 SQIVND (reference sequence). CDR3 in DNA: TGTGCCACTCGCGACAGGGGCAATCAGCCCCAGCATTTT. This codes for CATRDRGNQPQHF.

The rearrangement links TRBV6-1 to TRBJ2-3; 7 nucleotides line up with TRBD2. The CDR3 consists of 12 residues. J lost 8 bases, V lost 3 bases, and 2 bases had no gene match. Germline-derived CDR1 and CDR2 are MNHNS and SASEGT. CDR3 nucleotide sequence: TGTGCCAGCAGTGATTGGGAGGGTACGCAGTATTTT. It codes for CASSDWEGTQYF.

In DNA form, the CDR3 reads TGTGCCAGCAGTTTGAAGGGACTAGCGGGTACCACCGGGGAGCTGTTTTTT. Its translation is CASSLKGLAGTTGELFF. The V gene is TRBV27, the J gene TRBJ2-2, with 12 nucleotides matching TRBD2. The germline V gene encodes CDR1 MNHEY and CDR2 SMNVEV (reference sequence). The CDR3 is 17 residues long. V lost 3 bases, J lost 4 bases, and 6 bases stayed unmatched.

V is TRBV5-6 and J is TRBJ2-7; D is undetermined. The CDR3 is 14 residues long. V was trimmed by 2 bases and J by 0 bases, leaving 9 bases between them. Germline CDR1 SGHDT, CDR2 YYEEEE. The CDR3 spells CASSFSVSSYEQYF. The DNA of the CDR3 is TGTGCCAGCAGCTTCTCGGTGAGCTCCTACGAGCAGTACTTC.

The genes are TRBV2 and TRBJ2-1, with a tentative D call TRBD2 (5 bases). V was trimmed by 3 bases and J by 9 bases, leaving 9 bases between them. The CDR3 contains 12 residues. Germline-derived CDR1 and CDR2 are SNHLY and FYNNEI. The chain's CDR3 is CASSEGVSEQFF. CDR3 coding DNA: TGTGCCAGCAGTGAGGGAGTAAGTGAGCAGTTCTTC.

The chain couples TRBV7-8 to TRBJ2-5; D ambiguous. Germline assignment: CDR1 SGHVS and CDR2 FQNEAQ. The CDR3 runs to 15 residues. V lost 4 bases, J lost 5 bases, and 17 bases lay in between. Here the CDR3 DNA reads TGTGCCAGCAGCTCTCTTAATTTTGTCGGGGAGACCCAGTACTTC. It codes for CASSSLNFVGETQYF.

The chain couples TRBV10-2 to TRBJ2-3, with TRBD2 as a possible D gene (5 bases). The germline V and J ends were trimmed by 10 bases and 2 bases, with 13 bases remaining between them. Germline loops: CDR1 WSHSY, CDR2 SAAADI. The CDR3 has 13 amino acids. The CDR3 bases are TGCGCCACAACGCCGGGGTACACAGATACGCAGTATTTT. As protein: CATTPGYTDTQYF.

The J gene is TRBJ2-5, the V gene TRBV5-4; TRBD2 agrees at 8 bases. The germline gives CDR1 SGHNT, CDR2 YYREEE (reference sequence). The V gene end was trimmed by 5 bases and the J gene end by 2 bases; junction bases not matched to a gene: 14. The CDR3 is 17 amino acids. The CDR3: CASRPAGGVPIQETQYF. CDR3 DNA sequence: TGTGCCAGCAGACCGGCCGGGGGGGTTCCCATACAAGAGACCCAGTACTTC.

V and J are TRBV18 and TRBJ1-1; D unresolved. The CDR3 length is 14 residues. V was trimmed by 2 bases and J by 3 bases, leaving 10 bases between them. Germline V lookup: CDR1 KGHSH, CDR2 LQKENI. CDR3 region: CASSPGPKDTEAFF. Written as DNA, the CDR3 is TGTGCCAGCTCACCAGGGCCGAAGGACACTGAAGCTTTCTTT.

This clone was observed a handful of times. V gene TRBV6-5 combines with J gene TRBJ1-1; no reliable D call. V was cut by 2 bases and J by 4 bases, with 8 bases left in between. Germline V lookup: CDR1 MNHEY, CDR2 SVGAGI. The length of the CDR3 is 13 residues. The CDR3 is CASSYGPSTEAFF. The DNA of the CDR3 is TGTGCCAGCAGTTACGGGCCATCCACTGAAGCTTTCTTT.

The chain links TRBV11-2 to TRBJ2-7; perhaps TRBD1 as D (5 bases). V lost 0 bases and J 0 bases, leaving 12 bases between the germline ends. The CDR3 consists of 16 residues. The V gene's germline CDR1 is SGHAT and CDR2 FQNNGV. CDR3: CASSLDYQGNSYEQYF. In nucleotides, the CDR3 is TGTGCCAGCAGCTTAGATTATCAGGGAAACTCCTACGAGCAGTACTTC.

The CDR3 protein is CASGTSGGETQYF. CDR3 DNA: TGTGCCAGCGGGACTAGCGGAGGGGAGACCCAGTACTTC. The chain couples TRBV28 to TRBJ2-5; 11 bases map to TRBD2. Germline V lookup: CDR1 MDHEN, CDR2 SYDVKM. Unmatched junction bases numbered 4, after V lost 8 bases and J lost 5 bases. This CDR3 is 13 amino acids long.

This rearrangement joins TRBV19 to TRBJ2-7, with TRBD1 matching over 9 bases. Germline-derived CDR1 and CDR2 are LNHDA and SQIVND (reference sequence). This CDR3 is built from 17 residues. V gave up 3 bases and J gave up 2 bases; unmatched junction bases: 11. CDR3 sequence reads: CASSIPAGDRDPYEQYF. CDR3 nucleotide sequence: TGTGCCAGTAGTATTCCCGCCGGGGACAGGGACCCCTACGAGCAGTACTTC. The variable domain in full, with the rest retrieved from reference TRBV19 and TRBJ2-7, is DGGITQSPKYLFRKEGQNVTLSCEQNLNHDAMYWYRQDPGQGLRLIYYSQIVNDFQKGDIAEGYSVSREKKESFPLTVTSAQKNPTAFYLCASSIPAGDRDPYEQYFGPGTRLTVT.

The chain combines TRBV11-3 with TRBJ2-3; no clear D. V lost 5 bases, J lost 2 bases, and 11 bases lay in between. This CDR3 has 14 amino acids. Germline assignment: CDR1 SGHNT and CDR2 YENEEA. The CDR3 protein is CASSPRVPTDTQYF. In DNA, the CDR3 is TGTGCCAGCAGCCCTAGAGTACCCACAGATACGCAGTATTTT.

The chain links TRBV9 to TRBJ2-5; 11 bases match TRBD2. There are 16 residues in the CDR3. Germline assignment: CDR1 SGDLS and CDR2 YYNGEE. The trim removed 0 bases at V and 0 bases at J, leaving 1 base unmatched. The CDR3 here is CASSVGSGGDQETQYF. The DNA for the CDR3 is TGTGCCAGCAGCGTAGGTAGCGGGGGGGACCAAGAGACCCAGTACTTC.

The genes are TRBV4-1 and TRBJ2-7; TRBD1 matches 7 bases. Germline V CDR1 and CDR2: MGHRA, YSYEKL. The V segment lost 0 bases and the J segment 0 bases; nucleotides outside the gene matches: 5. CDR3 length equals 16 residues. The chain's CDR3 is CASSQDLQGSSYEQYF. The CDR3 DNA reads TGCGCCAGCAGCCAAGACTTACAGGGGAGCTCCTACGAGCAGTACTTC.